The next 11 T cell receptor beta chains were all read from a single sample in a study of blood T cell repertoires in COVID-19. Profiled with immunoSEQ multiplex PCR; TCRdb holds only in-frame clones, not every one. Seen here are 650,000 to 800,000 clones, just under 90% observed once, and the top ten hold around 0.3%. What was sequenced was peripheral blood. Receptors originate from a woman younger than 30 with acute or convalescent COVID-19.

The chain recombines TRBV12-3 or TRBV12-4 with TRBJ1-3; no firm D call. This CDR3 contains 13 residues. Trimming shortened V by 8 bases and J by 0 bases, and 8 bases separated the two germline ends. The CDR3 is CASLEYSGNTIYF. For the CDR3, the DNA is TGTGCCAGCCTGGAGTACTCTGGAAACACCATATATTTT.

This rearrangement joins TRBV6-1 to TRBJ2-7, with 7 bases identical to TRBD1. V was clipped by 3 bases and J by 0 bases; unmatched bases: 8. The CDR3 extends over 16 amino acids. Germline V gene data show CDR1 as MNHNS and CDR2 as SASEGT. CDR3 in amino acids: CASSEPGTESSYEQYF. The DNA of the CDR3 is TGTGCCAGCAGTGAGCCCGGGACAGAGAGCTCCTACGAGCAGTACTTC.

The gene calls are TRBV7-2 and TRBJ2-3; TRBD2 agrees at 8 bases. Trimming took 5 bases from V and 4 from J; bases not matched to a gene: 8. The germline V gene encodes CDR1 SGHTA and CDR2 FQGNSA. The CDR3 contains 15 residues. The CDR3 DNA reads as TGTGCCAGCAGCCCCTGGACTAGCCTCCCAGATACGCAGTATTTT. Protein: CASSPWTSLPDTQYF.

The V call is TRBV10-3, the J call TRBJ1-3; possible D gene TRBD1, 5 bases. Looked up from germline, CDR1 is ENHRY and CDR2 is SYGVKD. The CDR3 has 16 residues. V was shortened by 8 bases and J by 0 bases, with 17 bases between the two germline ends. CDR3 loop: CAIARADRNSGNTIYF. DNA of the CDR3: TGTGCCATCGCCCGGGCAGACAGAAACTCTGGAAACACCATATATTTT.

In this sample, this clone turned up a few times. The chain uses TRBV12-3 or TRBV12-4 and TRBJ2-5; D remains unclear. The CDR3 runs to 12 residues. V dropped 5 bases and J dropped 5 bases, with 9 bases sitting between them. The CDR3 is CASSIGLETQYF. The CDR3 nucleotides are TGTGCCAGCAGTATTGGGCTTGAGACCCAGTACTTC.

J is TRBJ1-2 and V is TRBV3-1 (or the pseudogene TRBV3-2), with TRBD1 matching 7 bases. The CDR3 is 14 amino acids. Germline CDR1 reads LGHDT; CDR2 reads YNNKEL (reference sequence). Trimming cost V 5 bases and J 2 bases; bases outside gene matches: 5. The CDR3, as DNA: TGTGCCAGCAGCGGCAGGGGGTCGAACTATGGCTACACCTTC. Protein: CASSGRGSNYGYTF.

This chain uses TRBV29-1 with TRBJ1-1, with 7 bases matching TRBD1. CDR1 and CDR2 from the germline V gene are SQVTM and ANQGSEA. CDR3 size: 15 residues. The J segment lost 4 bases and the V segment lost 8 bases, leaving 16 bases of the junction unmatched. The CDR3 sequence is CSPRKGQVYGTEAFF. DNA of the CDR3: TGCAGCCCAAGAAAAGGACAGGTCTACGGCACTGAAGCTTTCTTT.

This clone was counted between two and nine times. V is TRBV9 and J is TRBJ1-6; D gene unclear. This CDR3 comprises 13 residues. CDR1 SGDLS and CDR2 YYNGEE come from the germline V gene. V was shortened by 0 bases and J by 6 bases, with 4 bases between the two germline ends. The CDR3 sequence is CASSVDINSPLHF. CDR3 in DNA: TGTGCCAGCAGCGTAGATATTAATTCACCCCTCCACTTT.

The chain has TRBV6-2 or TRBV6-3 and TRBJ1-2, with TRBD1 as a possible D gene (6 bases). Germline CDR1 is MNHEY and CDR2 is SVGEGT. The CDR3 has 13 amino acids. Deletions cut 5 bases from V and 7 bases from J, with 14 bases between. This chain's CDR3 is CASSIGQLVGYTF. The CDR3 DNA reads TGTGCCAGCAGTATCGGACAGTTGGTTGGCTACACCTTC.

This clone has only a few counts. The CDR3 spells CASSQGQGDYGYTF. The CDR3 DNA reads as TGTGCCAGCAGCCAGGGACAGGGGGACTATGGCTACACCTTC. The chain combines TRBV9 with TRBJ1-2; 11 bases line up with TRBD1. V shed 4 bases, J shed 3 bases, and the junction held 2 bases outside the gene matches. The CDR3 sequence is 14 residues long. Germline values: CDR1 SGDLS, CDR2 YYNGEE.

The chain uses TRBV9 and TRBJ1-6, with 7 bases that match TRBD1. The CDR3 length is 13 residues. CDR1 is SGDLS, CDR2 YYNGEE, per germline. Losses at the gene ends were 3 bases for V and 10 bases for J; bases not matched to a gene: 4. CDR3 DNA sequence: TGTGCCAGCAGCGACACGACAGGGTCACCCCTCCACTTT. Protein: CASSDTTGSPLHF.